Reported below is one TCR beta chain. Its antigen is undetermined. CDR1 and CDR2 from the germline V gene are LGHNA and YNFKEQ. The CDR3 contains 15 residues. Trimming removed 4 bases from V and 2 bases from J, with 14 bases in between. Naive-designated CD8 cells lacked CD45RO, were positively enriched for CCR7, and omitted terminally differentiated effector memory CD45RA+ cells. The deep-level immunoSEQ assay was used. Genomic DNA from each subset was divided evenly over several immunoSEQ plates. Some clones are missing from TCRdb's copy, which holds only in-frame ones; the method was immunoSEQ multiplex PCR. The repertoire holds about 2.1 million clones, approximately 92% seen once, with 1.5% to 2% in the top ten. The data were taken from a study of shared clonotypes between healthy human individuals. The overall study: The donor group consisted of a couple of women and a few men, aged 18 to 49. Study findings and constraints: Though the depth was large, rarefaction showed that sorted-subset sequencing was incomplete.

The TCR originated in a man between 18 and 35 years old in good health. Some clones in this sample may be carry-over from other donors' samples. The specimen was naive CD8+ T cells from PBMCs. The V and J genes are TRBV4-2 and TRBJ1-1; the D is unclear. As DNA, the CDR3 is TGTGCCAGCAGCCGGACGGACCAAATCAACACTGAAGCTTTCTTT. Its translation: CASSRTDQINTEAFF.